A selection of T cell receptor beta chains follows, all from one sample in a study of T cell responses to AZD1222 COVID-19 vaccine. Sequencing was performed with immunoSEQ multiplex PCR; in TCRdb, only in-frame clones are kept and a portion is missing. Found here are 99,000 or so clones, approximately 87% of them singletons; the top ten hold under 3%. The specimen was peripheral blood, collected on day 0 of AZD1222 vaccination. Source of these receptors: an adult in good health. Both conserved end residues are part of each CDR3. The D gene is left open where the match is weak. Not all rows give a size; the values are once, few, many and, for expanded clones, a class.

>-|TRBV10-3|TRBJ1-1|-
CAITREMNTEAFF
TGTGCCATCACCAGGGAGATGAACACTGAAGCTTTCTTT
>few|TRBV5-1|TRBJ1-1|-
CASSLDPRGGTEAFF
TGCGCCAGCAGCTTGGACCCCAGGGGAGGAACTGAAGCTTTCTTT
>-|TRBV6-5|TRBJ1-1|-
CASSYAGLNTEAFF
TGTGCCAGCAGTTACGCAGGCCTGAACACTGAAGCTTTCTTT
>-|TRBV2|TRBJ2-5|-
CASKEQRAQETQYF
TGTGCCAGCAAGGAGCAGCGGGCACAAGAGACCCAGTACTTC
>-|TRBV4-2|TRBJ1-5|-
CASSLGNNNQPQHF
TGTGCCAGCAGCCTTGGGAATAATAATCAGCCCCAGCATTTT
>few|TRBV11-3|TRBJ2-1|TRBD2
CASSLDRNWAGVKDEQFF
TGTGCCAGCAGCTTAGATCGAAATTGGGCGGGGGTTAAGGATGAGCAGTTCTTC
>-|TRBV4-3|TRBJ2-5|TRBD1
CASSIRQGPQETQYF
TGCGCCAGCAGCATCCGACAGGGGCCTCAAGAGACCCAGTACTTC
>once|TRBV6-2/TRBV6-3|TRBJ1-2|TRBD1
CASSRGTGNYGYTF
TGTGCCAGCAGCCGGGGGACAGGCAACTATGGCTACACCTTC
>-|TRBV6-4|TRBJ2-2|TRBD2
CASSVSGGTGELFF
TGTGCCAGCAGTGTATCGGGGGGCACCGGGGAGCTGTTTTTT
>-|TRBV10-2|TRBJ1-1|-
CASKMDRYTEAFF
TGCGCCAGCAAAATGGACAGATACACTGAAGCTTTCTTT
>once|TRBV19|TRBJ1-2|-
CASSSRGRNYGYTF
TGTGCCAGTAGCAGCAGGGGAAGAAACTATGGCTACACCTTC
>-|TRBV5-1|TRBJ1-2|-
CASSLRTDYGYTF
TGCGCCAGCAGCCTGAGGACAGACTATGGCTACACCTTC
>-|TRBV19|TRBJ1-2|-
CASTSGVNYGYTF
TGTGCCAGTACTTCAGGCGTTAACTATGGCTACACCTTC
>-|TRBV11-1|TRBJ2-1|-
CASSLGPEGEQFF
TGTGCCAGCAGCTTAGGCCCAGAGGGTGAGCAGTTCTTC
>-|TRBV21-1|TRBJ1-2|-
CASTFGQGIDGYTF
-